This T cell receptor (beta chain) comes out of a study of glioma-infiltrating T cells after dendritic cell vaccination. Study-wide background: Dendritic cell vaccination trial patients had either newly diagnosed or recurrent glioblastoma.

This table comes from immunoSEQ multiplex PCR, and its TCRdb copy is limited to in-frame clones, with some not included. This table has approximately 36,000 clones, 70% to 85% appearing once. Patients had residual fresh-frozen tumor tissue and more than two years of survival data. With regard to this clone: Its target is not known.

V shed 1 base and J shed 4 bases, with 13 bases lying between them. This CDR3 is built from 15 residues. Germline loops: CDR1 SGHAT, CDR2 FQNNGV. Study-level points and caveats: Survival was not directly related to TCR clonality in these patients.

The sequence was collected from a human donor with glioblastoma. This rearrangement joins TRBV11-2 to TRBJ1-1; maybe TRBD1 (5 bases). Specimen: blood, collected before dendritic cell vaccination. The CDR3 here is CASSLVQGSGTEAFF. CDR3 bases: TGTGCCAGCAGCTTAGTCCAGGGATCGGGCACTGAAGCTTTCTTT.